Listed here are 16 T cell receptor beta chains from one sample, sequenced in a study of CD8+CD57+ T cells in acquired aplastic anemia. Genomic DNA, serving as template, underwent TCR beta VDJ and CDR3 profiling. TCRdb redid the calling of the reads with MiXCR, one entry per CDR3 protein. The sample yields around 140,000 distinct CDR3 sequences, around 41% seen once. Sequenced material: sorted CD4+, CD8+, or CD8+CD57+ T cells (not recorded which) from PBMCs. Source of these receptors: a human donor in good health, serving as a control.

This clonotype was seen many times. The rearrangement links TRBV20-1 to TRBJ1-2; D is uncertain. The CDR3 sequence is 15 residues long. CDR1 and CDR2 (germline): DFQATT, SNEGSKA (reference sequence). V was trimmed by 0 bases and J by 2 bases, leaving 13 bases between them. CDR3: CSARDSPVKNYGYTF. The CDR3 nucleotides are TGCAGTGCTAGAGACTCCCCAGTGAAAAACTATGGCTACACCTTC.

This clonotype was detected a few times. The DNA of the CDR3 is TGTGCCAGCAGCCCGACCCAGTACTTC. It translates to CASSPTQYF. The chain uses TRBV7-8 and TRBJ2-5; D gene uncertain. Germline CDR1 is SGHVS and CDR2 is FQNEAQ. CDR3 length: 9 amino acids. V gave up 5 bases and J gave up 7 bases, with 2 bases separating them.

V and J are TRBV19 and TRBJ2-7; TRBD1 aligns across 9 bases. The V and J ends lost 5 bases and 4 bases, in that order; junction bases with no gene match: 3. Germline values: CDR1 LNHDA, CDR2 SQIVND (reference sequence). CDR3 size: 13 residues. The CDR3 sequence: CASSAGTGYEQYF. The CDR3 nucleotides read TGTGCCAGTAGTGCCGGGACAGGGTACGAGCAGTACTTC.

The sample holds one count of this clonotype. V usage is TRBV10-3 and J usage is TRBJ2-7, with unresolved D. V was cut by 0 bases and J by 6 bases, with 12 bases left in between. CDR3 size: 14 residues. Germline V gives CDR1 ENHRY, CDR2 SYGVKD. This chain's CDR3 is CAISESLAAIEQYF. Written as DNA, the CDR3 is TGTGCCATCAGTGAGTCGTTGGCAGCCATCGAGCAGTACTTC.

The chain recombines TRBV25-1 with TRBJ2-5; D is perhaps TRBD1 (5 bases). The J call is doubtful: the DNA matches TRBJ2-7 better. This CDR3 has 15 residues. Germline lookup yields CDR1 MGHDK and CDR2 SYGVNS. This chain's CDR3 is CASTAPEKGVHEQYF. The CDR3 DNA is TGTGCCAGCACCGCCCCGGAGAAAGGGGTCCACGAGCAGTACTTC.

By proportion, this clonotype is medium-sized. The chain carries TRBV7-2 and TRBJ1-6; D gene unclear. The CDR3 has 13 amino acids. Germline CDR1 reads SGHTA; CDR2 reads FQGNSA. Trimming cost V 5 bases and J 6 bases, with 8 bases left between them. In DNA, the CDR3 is TGTGCCAGCAGCCGGACGGGTAATTCACCCCTCCACTTT. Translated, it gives CASSRTGNSPLHF.

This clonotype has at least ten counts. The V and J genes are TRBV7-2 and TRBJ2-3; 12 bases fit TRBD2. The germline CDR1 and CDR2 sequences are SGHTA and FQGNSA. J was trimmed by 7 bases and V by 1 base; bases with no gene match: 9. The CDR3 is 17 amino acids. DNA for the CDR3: TGTGCCAGCAGCTTAGTGGCTAGCGGGGGGGCATCTAATACGCAGTATTTT. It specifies CASSLVASGGASNTQYF.

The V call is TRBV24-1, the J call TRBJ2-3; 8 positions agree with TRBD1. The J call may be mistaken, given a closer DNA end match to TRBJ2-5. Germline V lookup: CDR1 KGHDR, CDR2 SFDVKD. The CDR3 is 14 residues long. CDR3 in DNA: TGTGCCACCAGTCGGGGACAGGTGGGAGAGACCCAGTACTTC. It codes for CATSRGQVGETQYF.

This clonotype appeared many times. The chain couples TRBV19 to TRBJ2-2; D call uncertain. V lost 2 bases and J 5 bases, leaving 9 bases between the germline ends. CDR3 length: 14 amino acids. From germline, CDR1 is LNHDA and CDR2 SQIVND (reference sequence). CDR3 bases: TGTGCCAGTAGTATAAGAGGCCCAACCGGGGAGCTGTTTTTT. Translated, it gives CASSIRGPTGELFF. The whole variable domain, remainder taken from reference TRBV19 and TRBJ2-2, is DGGITQSPKYLFRKEGQNVTLSCEQNLNHDAMYWYRQDPGQGLRLIYYSQIVNDFQKGDIAEGYSVSREKKESFPLTVTSAQKNPTAFYLCASSIRGPTGELFFGEGSRLTVL.

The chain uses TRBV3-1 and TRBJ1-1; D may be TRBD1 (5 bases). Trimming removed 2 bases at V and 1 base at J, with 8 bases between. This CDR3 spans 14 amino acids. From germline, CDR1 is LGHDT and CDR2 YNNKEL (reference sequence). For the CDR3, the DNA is TGTGCCAGCAGCCAAAGAGACAGGAACACTGAAGCTTTCTTT. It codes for CASSQRDRNTEAFF.

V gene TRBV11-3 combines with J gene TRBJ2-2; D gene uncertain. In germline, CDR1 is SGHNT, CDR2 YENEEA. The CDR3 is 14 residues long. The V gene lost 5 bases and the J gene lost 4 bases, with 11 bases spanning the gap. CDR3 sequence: CASSQGKLTGELFF. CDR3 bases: TGTGCCAGCAGCCAAGGGAAGCTCACCGGGGAGCTGTTTTTT. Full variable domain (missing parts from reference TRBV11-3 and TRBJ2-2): EAGVVQSPRYKIIEKKQPVAFWCNPISGHNTLYWYLQNLGQGPELLIRYENEEAVDDSQLPKDRFSAERLKGVDSTLKIQPAELGDSAVYLCASSQGKLTGELFFGEGSRLTVL.

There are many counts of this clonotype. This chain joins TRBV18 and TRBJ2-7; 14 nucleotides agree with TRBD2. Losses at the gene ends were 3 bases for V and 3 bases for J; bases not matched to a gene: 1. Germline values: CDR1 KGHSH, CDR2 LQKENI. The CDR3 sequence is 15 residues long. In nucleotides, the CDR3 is TGTGCCAGCTCACCCGGACTAGCGGGGGGCTACGAGCAGTACTTC. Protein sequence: CASSPGLAGGYEQYF.

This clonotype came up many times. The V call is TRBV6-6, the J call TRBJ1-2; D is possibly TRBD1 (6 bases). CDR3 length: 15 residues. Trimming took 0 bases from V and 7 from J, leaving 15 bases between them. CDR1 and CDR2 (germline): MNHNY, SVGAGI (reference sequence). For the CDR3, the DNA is TGTGCCAGCAGTTACTCGAGATGGGGGCGATCTGGCTACACCTTC. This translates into CASSYSRWGRSGYTF.

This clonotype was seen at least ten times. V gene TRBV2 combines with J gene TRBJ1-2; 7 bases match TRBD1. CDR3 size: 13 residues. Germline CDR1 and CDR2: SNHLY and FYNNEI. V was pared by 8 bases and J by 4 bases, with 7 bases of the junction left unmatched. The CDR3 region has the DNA TGTGCCAGCGGGGACAGAGGAGGCTATGGCTACACCTTC. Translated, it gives CASGDRGGYGYTF.

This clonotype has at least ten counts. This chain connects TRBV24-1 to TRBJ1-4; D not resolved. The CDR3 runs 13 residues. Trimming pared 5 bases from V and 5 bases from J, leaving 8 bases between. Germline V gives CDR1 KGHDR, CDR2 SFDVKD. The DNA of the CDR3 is TGTGCCACCAGTGCGAATTCGAATGAAAAACTGTTTTTT. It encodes CATSANSNEKLFF.

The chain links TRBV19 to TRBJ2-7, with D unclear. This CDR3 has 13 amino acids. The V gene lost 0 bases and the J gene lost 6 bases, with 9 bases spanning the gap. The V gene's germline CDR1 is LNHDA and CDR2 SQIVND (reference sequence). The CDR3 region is CASSIDRSVEQYF. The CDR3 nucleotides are TGTGCCAGTAGTATAGATAGGAGTGTCGAGCAGTACTTC. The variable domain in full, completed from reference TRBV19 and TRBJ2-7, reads DGGITQSPKYLFRKEGQNVTLSCEQNLNHDAMYWYRQDPGQGLRLIYYSQIVNDFQKGDIAEGYSVSREKKESFPLTVTSAQKNPTAFYLCASSIDRSVEQYFGPGTRLTVT.